The rows below give T cell receptor beta chains drawn from one sample of a study of T cells after yellow fever vaccination. From the 5' RACE reads, TCRdb called clonotypes with MiXCR, one entry per CDR3 protein. This table has a few hundred thousand distinct CDR3 sequences, approximately 3.5% appearing once. Sequencing used PBMCs, obtained 15 days after the yellow fever booster vaccination. All receptors derive from a man between 18 and 35 years old who received the YFV17D yellow fever vaccine. The CDR3 runs from the conserved cysteine through the conserved F or W. The D gene is left open where the match is weak. Rows may omit the clone size; those that give it use once, few, many or a size class.

d_gene	abundance	v_gene	j_gene	CDR3nt	CDR3aa
TRBD1	many	TRBV12-3/TRBV12-4	TRBJ1-2	TGTGCCAGCAGCTCGAGGGGGCCCTATGGCTACACCTTC	CASSSRGPYGYTF
NA	many	TRBV28	TRBJ1-5	TGTGCCAGCAGTTGGACCTCCGGCCCCGTCGGCAATCAGCCCCAGCATTTT	CASSWTSGPVGNQPQHF
NA	many	TRBV4-1	TRBJ2-5	TGCGCCAGCAGCCAAGAGGGTCAGGGAAAGACCCAGTACTTC	CASSQEGQGKTQYF
NA	many	TRBV7-2	TRBJ1-3	TGTGCCAGCAGCTTTAACAGGGCTCCGGAAAACACCATATATTTT	CASSFNRAPENTIYF
TRBD1	many	TRBV12-3/TRBV12-4	TRBJ1-1	TGTGCCAGCAGTATAGACAGGGGACGTGAAGCTTTCTTT	CASSIDRGREAFF
NA	many	TRBV7-2	TRBJ2-1	TGTGCCAGCAGCTTAGCGTCAGGGGTCAGCTCCTACAATGAGCAGTTCTTC	CASSLASGVSSYNEQFF
TRBD1	many	TRBV20-1	TRBJ1-4	TGCAGTGCTCCCGACAGGGTTAGGGAAAAACTGTTTTTT	CSAPDRVREKLFF
NA	many	TRBV18	TRBJ1-4	TGTGCCAGCTCACCTGACCGGGATGAAAAACTGTTTTTT	CASSPDRDEKLFF
NA	many	TRBV5-1	TRBJ1-5	TGCGCCAGCAGCCCGGGGGACGTGAGCGCTCAGCCCCAGCATTTT	CASSPGDVSAQPQHF
TRBD1	NA	TRBV7-3	TRBJ2-3	TGTGCCAGCAGCTCGTGGGTGGGGACAGGGGAAGATACGCAGTATTTT	CASSSWVGTGEDTQYF
NA	many	TRBV18	TRBJ1-1	TGTGCCAGCTCAAAGCAAGTGACTGAAGCTTTCTTT	CASSKQVTEAFF
TRBD2	many	TRBV7-2	TRBJ2-5	TGTGCCAGCAGCCCCGGACTAGACGAGACCCAGTACTTC	CASSPGLDETQYF
TRBD2	many	TRBV6-5	TRBJ2-2	TGTGCCAGCAGTTACATTAGCGGGGGGCCCTCGGGGGAGCTGTTTTTT	CASSYISGGPSGELFF
TRBD1	many	TRBV7-2	TRBJ1-5	TGTGCCAGCAGCTTAGGGGGACAGATCGGTCAGCCCCAGCATTTT	CASSLGGQIGQPQHF
NA	many	TRBV6-5	TRBJ2-2	TGTGCCAGCAGCACCAAGCGGACCGGGGAGCTGTTTTTT	CASSTKRTGELFF
TRBD1	many	TRBV4-1	TRBJ2-1	TGCGCCAGCAGAAGACCCGGGACAGGGGTCCCCAATGAGCAGTTCTTC	CASRRPGTGVPNEQFF
NA	many	TRBV12-3/TRBV12-4	TRBJ1-1	TGTGCCAGCAGACTTACAGGGGAAGCTTTCTTT	CASRLTGEAFF
NA	many	TRBV6-2/TRBV6-3	TRBJ2-7	TGTGCCAGCAGTTACAGCGGAAACTCCTACGAGCAGTACTTC	CASSYSGNSYEQYF
TRBD1	many	TRBV3-1	TRBJ2-2	TGTGCCAGCAGCCAAGTACCGGACAGGGGGCCCTACACCGGGGAGCTGTTTTTT	CASSQVPDRGPYTGELFF
TRBD1	many	TRBV5-5	TRBJ1-4	TGTGCCAGCCAAGCGGGACAGACAAATGAAAAACTGTTTTTT	CASQAGQTNEKLFF
TRBD1	many	TRBV4-2	TRBJ1-1	TGTGCCAGCAGCCAAGCGACAGGGAGGATGACTGAAGCTTTCTTT	CASSQATGRMTEAFF
TRBD2	many	TRBV4-3	TRBJ2-1	TGCGCCAGCAGCCCCGACGGGGGGGGCCCCTACAATGAGCAGTTCTTC	CASSPDGGGPYNEQFF
NA	many	TRBV7-9	TRBJ1-1	TGTGCCAGCAGCCCAAGGGGCCAAGGGGCGGACGCTTTCTTT	CASSPRGQGADAFF
NA	many	TRBV5-5	TRBJ2-1	TGTGCCAGCGGCCGAGGGGCGGGGGCCCCCTCCTACAATGAGCAGTTCTTC	CASGRGAGAPSYNEQFF
NA	many	TRBV5-1	TRBJ1-6	TGCGCCAGCAGCTTAGGAGAGGTATATTCACCCCTCCACTTT	CASSLGEVYSPLHF
NA	NA	TRBV23-1	TRBJ2-1	TGCGCCAGCAGTCAAAGTGTCAGGAGGACAGCCGCCCCTCTGTACAATGAGCAGTTCTTC	CASSQSVRRTAAPLYNEQFF
TRBD1	many	TRBV5-1	TRBJ2-7	TGCGCCAGCAGCGCCGGGACAGGGCAATTGGACGAGCAGTACTTC	CASSAGTGQLDEQYF
TRBD2	many	TRBV10-3	TRBJ2-5	TGTGCCATCGCGTCGCCCCCCGGGGGGATAGAAGAGACCCAGTACTTC	CAIASPPGGIEETQYF
TRBD2	few	TRBV15	TRBJ2-4	TGTGCCACCAGCGTGGGGGGGGTCGAAAACATTCAGTACTTC	CATSVGGVENIQYF